This entry lists 3 T cell receptor beta chains sequenced from one sample in a study of high-grade serous ovarian cancer treatment subgroups (dated by TCRdb to about 2021). Libraries were prepared through the immunoSEQ multiplex PCR assay. The clones in this table, taken by TCRdb from immuneACCESS, are in-frame only. Not every clone is retained; where verified, under half of the shortfall comes from an unresolved V gene, and the cause of the rest is unknown. This sample gives around 16,000 clones in total; approximately 70% of them show up just once. The ten most abundant clones make up 4.5% of the sample. Tumor samples were collected prior to definitive surgery or chemotherapy. Sequenced: tumor tissue. Receptor source: a human donor with high-grade serous ovarian cancer.

CDR3 protein: CSVETGQGGWAEAFF. Written as DNA, the CDR3 is TGCAGCGTTGAAACCGGGCAGGGGGGTTGGGCTGAAGCTTTCTTT. The rearrangement uses TRBV29-1 and TRBJ1-1, with 7 bases fitting TRBD1. The CDR3 is 15 amino acids. The J segment lost 6 bases and the V segment lost 2 bases, leaving 12 bases of the junction unmatched. Germline lookup yields CDR1 SQVTM and CDR2 ANQGSEA.

The table lists this clone with a few counts. The V call is TRBV11-2, the J call TRBJ1-1; D call uncertain. Germline CDR1 SGHAT, CDR2 FQNNGV. Trimming took off 5 bases at V and 1 base at J, with 11 bases between the two ends. CDR3 size: 14 residues. CDR3 sequence (DNA): TGTGCCAGCAGCCTCCTGGGCAGGAACACTGAAGCTTTCTTT. Translating gives CASSLLGRNTEAFF. Drawing the rest from reference TRBV11-2 and TRBJ1-1, the complete variable domain is EAGVAQSPRYKIIEKRQSVAFWCNPISGHATLYWYQQILGQGPKLLIQFQNNGVVDDSQLPKDRFSAERLKGVDSTLKIQPAKLEDSAVYLCASSLLGRNTEAFFGQGTRLTVV.

The rearrangement uses TRBV21-1 and TRBJ1-5; TRBD1, the table's D call, was not compared with the DNA. TRBV21-1 is a known pseudogene. The CDR3 extends over 16 amino acids. The CDR3: CASSRRLDRGNQPQHF. The DNA of the CDR3 is TGTGCCAGCAGCAGGCGCCTGGACAGGGGCAATCAGCCCCAGCATTTT.